This TCR beta chain was sequenced for a study of control samples from healthy donors and cancer patients. Libraries were prepared by immunoSEQ multiplex PCR; TCRdb keeps only in-frame clonotypes and omits some of them. The table records 140,000 or so clones, about 89% of them present only once. Trimming removed 1 base from V and 3 bases from J, with 6 bases in between. The germline V gene has CDR1 LNHNV and CDR2 YYDKDF (reference sequence). The CDR3 is 14 amino acids. Sequencing used blood. The chain recombines TRBV15 with TRBJ1-4; D call uncertain. This TCR was sampled from a man aged 30-40 years in good health. The CDR3 DNA follows: TGTGCCACCAGCAGAGCAGGCCCTAATGAAAAACTGTTTTTT. It translates to CATSRAGPNEKLFF.